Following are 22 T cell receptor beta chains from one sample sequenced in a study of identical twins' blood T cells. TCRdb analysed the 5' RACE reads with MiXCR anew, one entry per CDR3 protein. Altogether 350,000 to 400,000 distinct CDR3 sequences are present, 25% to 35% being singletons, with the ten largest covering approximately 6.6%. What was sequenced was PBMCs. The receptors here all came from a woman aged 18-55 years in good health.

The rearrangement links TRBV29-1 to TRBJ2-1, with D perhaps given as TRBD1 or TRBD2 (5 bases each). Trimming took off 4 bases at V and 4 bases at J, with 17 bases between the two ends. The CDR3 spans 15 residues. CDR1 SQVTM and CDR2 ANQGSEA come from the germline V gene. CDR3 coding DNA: TGCAGCGTTGTGAGACGGGTGGGGGTTTACAATGAGCAGTTCTTC. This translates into CSVVRRVGVYNEQFF.

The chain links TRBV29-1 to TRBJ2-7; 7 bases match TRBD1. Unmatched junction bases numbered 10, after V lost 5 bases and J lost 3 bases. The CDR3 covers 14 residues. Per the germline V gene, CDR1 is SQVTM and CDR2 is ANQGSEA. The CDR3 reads CSVYSRDSLYEQYF. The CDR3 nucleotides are TGCAGCGTTTATAGTCGGGACAGCCTCTACGAGCAGTACTTC.

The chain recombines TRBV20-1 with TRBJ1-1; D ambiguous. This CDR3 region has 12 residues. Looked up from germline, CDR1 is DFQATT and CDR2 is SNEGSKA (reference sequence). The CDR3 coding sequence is TGCAGGGCGACACTAAGGAACACTGAAGCTTTCTTT. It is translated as CRATLRNTEAFF.

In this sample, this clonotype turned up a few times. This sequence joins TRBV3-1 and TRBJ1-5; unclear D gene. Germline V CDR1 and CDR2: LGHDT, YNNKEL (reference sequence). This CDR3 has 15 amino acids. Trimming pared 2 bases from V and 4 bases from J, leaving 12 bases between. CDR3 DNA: TGTGCCAGCAGCCAAAACCCCGGACGGAATCAGCCCCAGCATTTT. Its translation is CASSQNPGRNQPQHF.

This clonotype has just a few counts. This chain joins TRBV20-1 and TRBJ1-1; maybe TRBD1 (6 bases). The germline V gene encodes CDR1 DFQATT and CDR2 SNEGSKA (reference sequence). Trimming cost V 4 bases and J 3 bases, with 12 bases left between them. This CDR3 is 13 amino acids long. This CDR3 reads CSATIQGDTEAFF. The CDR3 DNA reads TGCAGTGCTACCATACAGGGTGACACTGAAGCTTTCTTT.

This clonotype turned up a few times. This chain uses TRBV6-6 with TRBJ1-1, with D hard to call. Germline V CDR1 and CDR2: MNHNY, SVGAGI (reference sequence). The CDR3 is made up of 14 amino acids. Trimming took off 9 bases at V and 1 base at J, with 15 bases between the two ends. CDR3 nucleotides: TGTGCCAGTGCCCCCATGGTATGGAACACTGAAGCTTTCTTT. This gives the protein CASAPMVWNTEAFF.

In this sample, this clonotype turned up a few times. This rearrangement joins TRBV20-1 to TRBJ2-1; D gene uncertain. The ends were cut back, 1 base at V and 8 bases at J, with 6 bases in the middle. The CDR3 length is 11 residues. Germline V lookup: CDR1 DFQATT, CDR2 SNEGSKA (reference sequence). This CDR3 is CSARGRHEQFF. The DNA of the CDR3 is TGCAGTGCTAGAGGCCGTCATGAGCAGTTCTTC.

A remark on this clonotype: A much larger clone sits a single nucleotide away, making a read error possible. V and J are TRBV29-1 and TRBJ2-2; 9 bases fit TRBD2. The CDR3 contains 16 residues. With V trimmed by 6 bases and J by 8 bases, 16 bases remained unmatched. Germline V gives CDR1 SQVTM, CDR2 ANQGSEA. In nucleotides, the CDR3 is TGCAGCGTAAAAAGAGGGCTAGCGGGGACAGAAGGGGAGCTGTTTTTT. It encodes CSVKRGLAGTEGELFF.

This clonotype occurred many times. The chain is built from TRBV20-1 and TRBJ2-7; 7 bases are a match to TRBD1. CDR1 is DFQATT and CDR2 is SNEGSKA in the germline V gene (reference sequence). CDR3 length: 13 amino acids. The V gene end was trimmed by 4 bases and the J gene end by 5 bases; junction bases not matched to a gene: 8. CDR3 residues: CSATRPQGNEQYF. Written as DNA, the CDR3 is TGCAGTGCTACGAGGCCACAGGGGAACGAGCAGTACTTC.

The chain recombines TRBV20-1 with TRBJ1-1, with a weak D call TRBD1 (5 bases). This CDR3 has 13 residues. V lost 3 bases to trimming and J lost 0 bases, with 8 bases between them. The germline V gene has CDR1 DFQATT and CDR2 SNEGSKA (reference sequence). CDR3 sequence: CSARGRVNTEAFF. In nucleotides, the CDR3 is TGCAGTGCTAGGGGCAGGGTGAACACTGAAGCTTTCTTT.

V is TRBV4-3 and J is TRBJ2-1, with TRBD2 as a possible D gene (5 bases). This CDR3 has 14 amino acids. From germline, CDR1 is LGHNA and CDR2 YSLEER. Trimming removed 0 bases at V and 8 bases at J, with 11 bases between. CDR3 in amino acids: CASSQDEGLYEQFF. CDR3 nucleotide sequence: TGCGCCAGCAGCCAAGATGAAGGACTCTATGAGCAGTTCTTC.

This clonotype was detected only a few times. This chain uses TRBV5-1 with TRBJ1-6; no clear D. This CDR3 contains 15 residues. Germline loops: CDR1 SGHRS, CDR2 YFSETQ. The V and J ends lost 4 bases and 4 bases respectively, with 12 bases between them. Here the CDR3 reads CASSQDGAYNSPLHF. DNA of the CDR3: TGCGCCAGCAGCCAGGATGGCGCTTATAATTCACCCCTCCACTTT.

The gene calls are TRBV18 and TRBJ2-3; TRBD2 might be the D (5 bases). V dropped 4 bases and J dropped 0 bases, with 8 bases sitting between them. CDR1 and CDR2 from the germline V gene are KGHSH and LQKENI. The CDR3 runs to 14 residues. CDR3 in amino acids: CASSQAASTDTQYF. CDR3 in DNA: TGTGCCAGCTCACAAGCGGCTAGCACAGATACGCAGTATTTT.

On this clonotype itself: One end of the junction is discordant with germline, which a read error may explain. CDR3 DNA: TGTGCCAGCAGCCCCGACAAGAACACCGGGGAGCCGTTTTTT. Encoded protein: CASSPDKNTGEPFF. The rearrangement links TRBV6-2 or TRBV6-3 to TRBJ2-2; D possibly corresponds to TRBD2 (5 bases). This CDR3 spans 14 amino acids. From germline, CDR1 is MNHEY and CDR2 SVGEGT.

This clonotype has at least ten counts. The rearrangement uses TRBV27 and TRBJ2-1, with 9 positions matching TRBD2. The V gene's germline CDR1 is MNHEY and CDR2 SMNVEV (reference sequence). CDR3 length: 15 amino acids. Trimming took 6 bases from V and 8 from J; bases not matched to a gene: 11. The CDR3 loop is CASRLISGSSHEQFF. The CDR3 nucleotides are TGTGCCAGCAGATTAATTAGCGGGAGTAGTCATGAGCAGTTCTTC.

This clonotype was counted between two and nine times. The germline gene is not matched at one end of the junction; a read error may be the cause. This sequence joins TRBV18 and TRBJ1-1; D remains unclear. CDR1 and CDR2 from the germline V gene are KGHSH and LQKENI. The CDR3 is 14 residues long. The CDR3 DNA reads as TGTACCAGCTCACCAAGTTTGACCAACACTGAAGCTTTCTTT. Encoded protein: CTSSPSLTNTEAFF.

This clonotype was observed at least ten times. The CDR3 here is CASSQDPPGESYGYTF. In DNA, the CDR3 is TGTGCCAGCAGCCAAGATCCCCCAGGGGAGAGCTATGGCTACACCTTC. J is TRBJ1-2 and V is TRBV3-1; TRBD1 is a possible D gene (6 bases). Germline assignment: CDR1 LGHDT and CDR2 YNNKEL (reference sequence). V lost 0 bases to trimming and J lost 4 bases, with 15 bases between them. The CDR3 is made up of 16 amino acids.

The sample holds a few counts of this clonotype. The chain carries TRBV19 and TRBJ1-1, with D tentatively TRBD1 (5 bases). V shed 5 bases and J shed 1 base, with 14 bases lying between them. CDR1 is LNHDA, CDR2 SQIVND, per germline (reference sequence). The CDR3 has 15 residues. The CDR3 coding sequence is TGTGCCAGTAGTGTTTCCGGGACGGGGAACACTGAAGCTTTCTTT. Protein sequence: CASSVSGTGNTEAFF.

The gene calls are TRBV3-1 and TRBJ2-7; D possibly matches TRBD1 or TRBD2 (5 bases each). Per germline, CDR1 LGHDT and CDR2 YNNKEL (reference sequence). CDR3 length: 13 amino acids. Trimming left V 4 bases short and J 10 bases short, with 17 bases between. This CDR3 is CASSLQRGGEQYF. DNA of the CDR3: TGTGCCAGCAGCCTTCAACGGGGCGGAGAACAGTACTTC.

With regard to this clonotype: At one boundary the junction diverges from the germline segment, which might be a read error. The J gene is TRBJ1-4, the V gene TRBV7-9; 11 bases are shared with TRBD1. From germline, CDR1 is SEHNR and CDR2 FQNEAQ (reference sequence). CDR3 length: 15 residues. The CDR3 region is CASSLAGQGGEKLFF. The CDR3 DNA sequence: TGTGCCAGCAGCCTAGCGGGACAGGGGGGTGAAAAACTGTTTTTT. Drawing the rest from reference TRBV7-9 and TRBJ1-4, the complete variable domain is DTGVSQNPRHKITKRGQNVTFRCDPISEHNRLYWYRQTLGQGPEFLTYFQNEAQLEKSRLLSDRFSAERPKGSFSTLEIQRTEQGDSAMYLCASSLAGQGGEKLFFGSGTQLSVL.

DNA for the CDR3: TGTGCCAGCAGGCGACAGGGTGGGGACACTGAAGCTTTCTTT. Translated, it gives CASRRQGGDTEAFF. The rearrangement joins TRBV2 to TRBJ1-1; TRBD1 agrees at 7 bases. This CDR3 region has 14 residues. With V trimmed by 6 bases and J by 3 bases, 7 bases remained unmatched. CDR1 is SNHLY, CDR2 FYNNEI, per germline.

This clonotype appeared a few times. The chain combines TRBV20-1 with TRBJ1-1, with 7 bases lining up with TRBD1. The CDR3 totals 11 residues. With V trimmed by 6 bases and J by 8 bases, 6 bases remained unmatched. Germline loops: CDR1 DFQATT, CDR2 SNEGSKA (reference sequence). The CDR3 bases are TGCAGTGCCAAGGGACAGTCGGAAGCTTTCTTT. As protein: CSAKGQSEAFF.